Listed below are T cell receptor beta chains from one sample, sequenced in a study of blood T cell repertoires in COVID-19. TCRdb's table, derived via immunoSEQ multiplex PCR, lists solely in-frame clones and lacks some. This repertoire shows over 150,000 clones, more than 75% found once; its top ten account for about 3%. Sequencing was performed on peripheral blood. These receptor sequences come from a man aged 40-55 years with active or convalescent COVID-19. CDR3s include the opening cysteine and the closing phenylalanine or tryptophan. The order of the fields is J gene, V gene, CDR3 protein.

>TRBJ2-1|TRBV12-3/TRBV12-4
CASNPRGVNEQFF
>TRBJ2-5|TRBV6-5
CASTNTGIGQETQYF
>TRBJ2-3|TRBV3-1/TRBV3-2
CASSQVVGGGTSRLDTQYF
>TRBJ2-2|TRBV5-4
CASSSYGGELFF
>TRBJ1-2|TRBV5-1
CASSLNRADYGYTF
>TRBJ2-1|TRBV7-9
CASSDRNEQFF
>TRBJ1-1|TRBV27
CASRTSTGGNTEAFF
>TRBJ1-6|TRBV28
CASSFIGTGNSPLHF
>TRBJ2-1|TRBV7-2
CASSLDGVYNEQFF
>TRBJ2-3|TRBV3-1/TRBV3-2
CASSRRTGTDTQYF
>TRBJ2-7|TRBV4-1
CASSQDPGGSYEQYF
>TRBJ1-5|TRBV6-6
CASTGQGRNQPQHF
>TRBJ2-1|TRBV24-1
CATSDFRTREYNEQFF
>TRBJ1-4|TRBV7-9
CASSSPDSPNEKLFF
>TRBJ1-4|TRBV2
CASSPWQGANEKLFF
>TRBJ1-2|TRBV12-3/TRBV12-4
CASSLALGGRLAF
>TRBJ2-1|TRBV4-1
CASSQGFSEQFF
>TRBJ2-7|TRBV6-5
CASTTAYEQYF
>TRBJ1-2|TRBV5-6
CASTSGYGYTF
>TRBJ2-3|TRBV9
CASSAGQTSTDTQYF
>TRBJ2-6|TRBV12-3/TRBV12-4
CASGPSGANVLTF
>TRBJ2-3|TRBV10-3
CAISESTSTDTQYF
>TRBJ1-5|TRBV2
CASSAGQDSNQPQHF
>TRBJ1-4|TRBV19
CASTRQGYEKLFF
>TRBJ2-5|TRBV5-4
CASSLARSGGTETQYF
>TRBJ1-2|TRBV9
CASSVHNYGYTF
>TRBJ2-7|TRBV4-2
CASSTSTSGYEQYF
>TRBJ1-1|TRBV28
CASSSRGLNTEAFF
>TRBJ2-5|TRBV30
CAWSVGASGTETQYF
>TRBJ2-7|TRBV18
CASSPPGRDEQYF
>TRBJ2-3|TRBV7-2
CASSQGTSWDTQYF
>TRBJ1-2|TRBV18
CASSPRGYGYTF
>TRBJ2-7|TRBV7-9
CASSFHDRGYEQYF
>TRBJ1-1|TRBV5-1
CASSLVWQPNTEAFF
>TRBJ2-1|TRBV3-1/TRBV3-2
CASSQAATGLNEQFF
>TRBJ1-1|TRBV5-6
CASSSEVDAVAEAFF
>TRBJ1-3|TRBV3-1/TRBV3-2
CASSQDPGSSSGNTIYF
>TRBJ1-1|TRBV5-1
CASSANRAETEAFF
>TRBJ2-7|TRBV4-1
CASSQEAGAEGEQYF